A selection of T cell receptor beta chains follows, all from one sample in a study of T cell responses to AZD1222 COVID-19 vaccine. This table comes from immunoSEQ multiplex PCR, and its TCRdb copy is limited to in-frame clones, with some not included. The table lists about 110,000 clones, approximately 89% of them singletons, with about 4% in the top ten. Sequencing was performed on peripheral blood, taken 28 days after the second AZD1222 dose. These receptors originate from an adult who received the AZD1222 COVID-19 vaccine. CDR3s include the opening cysteine and the closing phenylalanine or tryptophan. The D gene is left open where the match is weak. For some rows the clone size is stated as once, few or many, or as a class when expanded; others skip it.

d_gene: TRBD1; abundance: few; v_gene: TRBV29-1; j_gene: TRBJ1-2; CDR3nt: TGCAGCGTTGTCAGGGCAGGGGGTAGGAAGGATGGCTACACCTTC; CDR3aa: CSVVRAGGRKDGYTF
d_gene: NA; abundance: NA; v_gene: TRBV19; j_gene: TRBJ1-1; CDR3nt: TGTGCCAGTAGTACCCCCAACAGAGATTCAAACACTGAAGCTTTCTTT; CDR3aa: CASSTPNRDSNTEAFF
d_gene: TRBD1; abundance: few; v_gene: TRBV4-3; j_gene: TRBJ2-7; CDR3nt: TGCGCCAGCAGCCAAGATGGCTCGGGGACAGGAGCCTACGAGCAGTACTTC; CDR3aa: CASSQDGSGTGAYEQYF
d_gene: NA; abundance: once; v_gene: TRBV20-1; j_gene: TRBJ1-2; CDR3nt: TGCAGTGCTCCCGGTTCCTATGGCTACACCTTC; CDR3aa: CSAPGSYGYTF
d_gene: NA; abundance: NA; v_gene: TRBV11-2; j_gene: TRBJ2-7; CDR3nt: TGTGCCAGCAGCTTAAACCCATTAACTTCCTACGAGCAGTACTTC; CDR3aa: CASSLNPLTSYEQYF
d_gene: NA; abundance: NA; v_gene: TRBV19; j_gene: TRBJ1-1; CDR3nt: TGTGCCAGTAGTCCCACACAGGGTGTGAACACTGAAGCTTTCTTT; CDR3aa: CASSPTQGVNTEAFF
d_gene: TRBD1; abundance: NA; v_gene: TRBV14; j_gene: TRBJ1-6; CDR3nt: TGTGCCAGCAGCCCCTCCAGGGGGCCTAATTCACCCCTCCACTTT; CDR3aa: CASSPSRGPNSPLHF
d_gene: NA; abundance: NA; v_gene: TRBV6-4; j_gene: TRBJ1-4; CDR3nt: TGTGCCAGCAGTAATCTACCCGGGAGCGAAAAACTGTTTTTT; CDR3aa: CASSNLPGSEKLFF
d_gene: NA; abundance: NA; v_gene: TRBV5-4; j_gene: TRBJ1-1; CDR3nt: TGTGCCAGCAGCTTGGATCCCGTTAACACTGAAGCTTTCTTT; CDR3aa: CASSLDPVNTEAFF
d_gene: NA; abundance: NA; v_gene: TRBV18; j_gene: TRBJ2-3; CDR3nt: TGTGCCAGCTCACCGCCGACTAGGAGCACAGATACGCAGTATTTT; CDR3aa: CASSPPTRSTDTQYF
d_gene: NA; abundance: NA; v_gene: TRBV2; j_gene: TRBJ2-2; CDR3nt: TGTGCCAGCCGGGACTCGAGGAACACCGGGGAGCTGTTTTTT; CDR3aa: CASRDSRNTGELFF
d_gene: TRBD1; abundance: NA; v_gene: TRBV24-1; j_gene: TRBJ2-2; CDR3nt: TGTGCCACCAGTGACCGGACAGGGGCGTACACCGGGGAGCTGTTTTTT; CDR3aa: CATSDRTGAYTGELFF
d_gene: NA; abundance: once; v_gene: TRBV7-9; j_gene: TRBJ2-7; CDR3nt: TGTGCCAGCAGCTTGTCCCGGGGCACTCCCGGCGAGCAGTACTTC; CDR3aa: CASSLSRGTPGEQYF
d_gene: NA; abundance: NA; v_gene: TRBV6-5; j_gene: TRBJ1-1; CDR3nt: TGTGCCAGCAGTTGGGTGGTGGGGCCGATGAACACTGAAGCTTTCTTT; CDR3aa: CASSWVVGPMNTEAFF
d_gene: NA; abundance: few; v_gene: TRBV27; j_gene: TRBJ1-5; CDR3nt: TGTGCCAGCAGTTTAGGAAATCAGCCCCAGCATTTT; CDR3aa: CASSLGNQPQHF
d_gene: NA; abundance: NA; v_gene: TRBV3-1/TRBV3-2; j_gene: TRBJ1-5; CDR3nt: TGTGCCAGCAGCCAGGGGCCGGGGGGCAATCAGCCCCAGCATTTT; CDR3aa: CASSQGPGGNQPQHF
d_gene: TRBD2; abundance: NA; v_gene: TRBV29-1; j_gene: TRBJ2-1; CDR3nt: TGCAGCGTTGAAATAGCGGGTGAGAGGAATGAGCAGTTCTTC; CDR3aa: CSVEIAGERNEQFF